One and the same sample provided the 9 T cell receptor beta chains below, sequenced in a study of beta chain features in type 1 diabetes. No cognate antigen is known for these TCRs. Whole-study findings and limits: Within each of all four CD4+ subsets, Type 1 diabetes patients had TCRB CDR3s that were moderately but significantly shorter.

Expressed TCRB transcripts got sequenced, as all isolated RNA was reverse transcribed. The table came from immunoSEQ multiplex PCR; TCRdb's copy has only in-frame clones and leaves some out. Found here are under 150,000 clones, around 8.8% of them singletons; the top ten hold 0.75%. Sequenced: central memory CD4+ T cells from blood. These receptors were taken from a man aged 25 to 45 with type 1 diabetes.

In this sample, this clone turned up a few times. This sequence joins TRBV18 and TRBJ2-7; unclear D gene. V shed 4 bases and J shed 6 bases, with 7 bases lying between them. The CDR3 loop spans 11 amino acids. Germline values: CDR1 KGHSH, CDR2 LQKENI. CDR3 nucleotides: TGTGCCAGCTCACTTCGCGGCGAGCAGTACTTC. Its protein product is CASSLRGEQYF. Variable domain in full (rest from reference TRBV18 and TRBJ2-7): NAGVMQNPRHLVRRRGQEARLRCSPMKGHSHVYWYRQLPEEGLKFMVYLQKENIIDESGMPKERFSAEFPKEGPSILRIQQVVRGDSAAYFCASSLRGEQYFGPGTRLTVT.

This chain joins TRBV9 and TRBJ1-1, with D unclear. Trimming cost V 2 bases and J 0 bases, with 8 bases left between them. The germline V gene encodes CDR1 SGDLS and CDR2 YYNGEE. This CDR3 has 14 amino acids. CDR3 coding DNA: TGTGCCAGCAGCGTTACGAGCATGAACACTGAAGCTTTCTTT. It yields the protein CASSVTSMNTEAFF.

This clone occurred a few times. The same CDR3 is also encoded by other DNA sequences in this sample. The chain has TRBV18 and TRBJ2-2; 10 bases map to TRBD2. The junction had 3 bases not matched to a gene; V was cut back by 3 bases and J by 2 bases. Germline lookup yields CDR1 KGHSH and CDR2 LQKENI. The CDR3 extends over 16 amino acids. The CDR3 nucleotides read TGTGCCAGCTCACCGGCTAGCGGGGGAAACACCGGGGAGCTGTTTTTT. Protein product: CASSPASGGNTGELFF.

This clone turned up a few times. This rearrangement joins TRBV18 to TRBJ1-4; no definite D call. Per the germline V gene, CDR1 is KGHSH and CDR2 is LQKENI. The CDR3 has 15 residues. V lost 1 base to trimming and J lost 8 bases, with 14 bases between them. CDR3 protein: CASSPQFAEGEKLFF. CDR3 nucleotide sequence: TGTGCCAGCTCACCACAATTCGCCGAGGGAGAAAAACTGTTTTTT.

The gene calls are TRBV2 and TRBJ2-7; 7 bases are a match to TRBD1. Germline V gene lookup returns CDR1 SNHLY and CDR2 FYNNEI. The CDR3 has 14 amino acids. V shed 6 bases, J shed 0 bases, and the junction held 5 bases outside the gene matches. This CDR3 reads CASRGTESSYEQYF. DNA of the CDR3: TGTGCCAGCAGGGGGACAGAGAGCTCCTACGAGCAGTACTTC.

The chain carries TRBV25-1 and TRBJ1-2; no firm D call. The V and J ends lost 3 bases and 4 bases respectively, with 6 bases between them. Germline V gene data show CDR1 as MGHDK and CDR2 as SYGVNS. CDR3 length: 12 residues. The CDR3 DNA reads as TGTGCCAGCAGTGATAGCCGCTATGGCTACACCTTC. Encoded protein: CASSDSRYGYTF.

The rearrangement uses TRBV5-4 and TRBJ1-6, with 10 bases aligning to TRBD1. This CDR3 has 13 amino acids. Trimming at V came to 4 bases and at J to 8 bases, leaving 0 bases not matched to a gene. From germline, CDR1 is SGHNT and CDR2 YYREEE (reference sequence). The CDR3 sequence: CASSGTGDSPLHF. The CDR3, as DNA: TGTGCCAGCAGCGGGACAGGGGATTCACCCCTCCACTTT.

The chain joins TRBV11-2 to TRBJ2-2, with D tentatively TRBD2 (5 bases). Trimming took 0 bases from V and 8 from J, leaving 10 bases between them. The germline gives CDR1 SGHAT, CDR2 FQNNGV. CDR3 size: 14 residues. In DNA, the CDR3 is TGTGCCAGCAGCTTAGAACCGGGGTCGGGGGAGCTGTTTTTT. The encoded protein is CASSLEPGSGELFF.

The sample holds a few counts of this clone. The rearrangement links TRBV2 to TRBJ1-2, with no clear D. Trimming left V 4 bases short and J 6 bases short, with 9 bases between. From germline, CDR1 is SNHLY and CDR2 FYNNEI. The CDR3 has 12 amino acids. This CDR3 is CASSAHMDGYTF. Written as DNA, the CDR3 is TGTGCCAGCAGTGCACACATGGATGGCTACACCTTC.